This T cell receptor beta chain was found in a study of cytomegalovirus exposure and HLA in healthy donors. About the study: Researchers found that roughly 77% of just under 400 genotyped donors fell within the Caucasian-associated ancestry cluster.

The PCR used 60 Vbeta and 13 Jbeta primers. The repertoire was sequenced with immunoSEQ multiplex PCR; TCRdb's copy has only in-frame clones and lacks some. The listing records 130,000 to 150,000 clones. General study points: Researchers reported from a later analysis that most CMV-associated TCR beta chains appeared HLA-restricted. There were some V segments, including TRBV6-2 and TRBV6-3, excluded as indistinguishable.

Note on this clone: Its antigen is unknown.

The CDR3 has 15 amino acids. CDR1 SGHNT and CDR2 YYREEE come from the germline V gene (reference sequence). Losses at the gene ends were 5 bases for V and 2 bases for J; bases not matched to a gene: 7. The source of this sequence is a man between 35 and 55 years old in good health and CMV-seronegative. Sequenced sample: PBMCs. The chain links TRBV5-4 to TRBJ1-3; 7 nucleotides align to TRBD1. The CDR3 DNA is TGTGCCAGCAGTCAAGACAGGGATCCTGGAAACACCATATATTTT. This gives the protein CASSQDRDPGNTIYF.